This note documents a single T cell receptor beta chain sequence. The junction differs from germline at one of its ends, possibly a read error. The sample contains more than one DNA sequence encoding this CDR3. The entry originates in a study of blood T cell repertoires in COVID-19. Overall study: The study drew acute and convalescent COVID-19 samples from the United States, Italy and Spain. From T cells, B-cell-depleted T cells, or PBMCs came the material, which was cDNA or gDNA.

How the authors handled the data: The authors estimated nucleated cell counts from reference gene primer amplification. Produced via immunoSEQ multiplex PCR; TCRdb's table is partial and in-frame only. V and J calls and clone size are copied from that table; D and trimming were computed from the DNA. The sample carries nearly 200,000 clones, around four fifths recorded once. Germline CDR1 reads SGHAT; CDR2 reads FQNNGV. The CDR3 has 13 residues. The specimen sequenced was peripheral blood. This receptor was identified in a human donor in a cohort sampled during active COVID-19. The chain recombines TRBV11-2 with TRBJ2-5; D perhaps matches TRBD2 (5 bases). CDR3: CASSSGVQETQYF. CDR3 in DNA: TGTGCTAGCAGCTCCGGGGTTCAAGAGACCCAGTACTTC. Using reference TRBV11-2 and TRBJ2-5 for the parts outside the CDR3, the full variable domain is EAGVAQSPRYKIIEKRQSVAFWCNPISGHATLYWYQQILGQGPKLLIQFQNNGVVDDSQLPKDRFSAERLKGVDSTLKIQPAKLEDSAVYLCASSSGVQETQYFGPGTRLLVL.